The T cell receptor beta chain under discussion was sequenced for a study of cytomegalovirus exposure and HLA in healthy donors. Study-level background: Falling in the Caucasian-associated ancestry cluster were 81% of 300 to 500 genotyped donors.

It was with 60 Vbeta and 13 Jbeta primers that the PCR ran. The data were produced by immunoSEQ multiplex PCR, yet TCRdb's version contains in-frame clones alone and is incomplete. The sample carries around 180,000 clones, around 80% recorded once. This CDR3 region has 15 residues. Germline lookup yields CDR1 MDHEN and CDR2 SYDVKM. About this clone itself: The junction differs from germline at one of its ends, possibly a read error.

The source is a woman aged 25 to 45 in good health and CMV-seropositive. V gene TRBV28 combines with J gene TRBJ1-2, with D perhaps TRBD1 (5 bases). Sequencing was done on a sample of PBMCs. CDR3 sequence (DNA): TGTGCCAGCAGTTCGCCGAGACAGCCTAACCATGGCTACACCTTC. Its protein product is CASSSPRQPNHGYTF.